The sequence of this T cell receptor beta chain was determined in a study of blood T cell repertoires in COVID-19. Study background: T cells, B-cell-depleted T cells, or PBMCs provided the cDNA or gDNA that served as material.

Repertoires were generated with immunoSEQ multiplex PCR, while TCRdb's copy carries only in-frame clones and drops some. This table has hundreds of thousands of clones, roughly 84% appearing once. The sequenced sample consisted of peripheral blood. This sequence originates from a woman of 80 years or more with acute or convalescent COVID-19.

The CDR3: CASSHSGQLNTEAFF. In DNA, the CDR3 is TGTGCCAGCAGCCACTCGGGACAGCTAAACACTGAAGCTTTCTTT. The rearrangement joins TRBV4-2 to TRBJ1-1; 7 positions match TRBD1. This CDR3 region has 15 residues. Trimming cost V 3 bases and J 2 bases; bases outside gene matches: 6. Per the germline V gene, CDR1 is LGHNA and CDR2 is YNFKEQ.